What follows are 21 T cell receptor beta chains derived from one specimen sequenced in a study of cytomegalovirus exposure and HLA in healthy donors. The PCR employed 60 Vbeta primers together with 13 Jbeta primers. Assay used: immunoSEQ multiplex PCR; TCRdb lists only in-frame clones, some missing. Seen here are fewer than 100,000 clones, about four fifths observed once, and the top ten hold over 3.5%. Sequencing was done on a sample of PBMCs. These receptors all come from a woman between 35 and 50 years old in good health and CMV-seropositive.

DNA for the CDR3: TGTGCCAGCAGCGTGGGTAGCGGGATCAGCACAGATACGCAGTATTTT. This codes for CASSVGSGISTDTQYF. V and J are TRBV9 and TRBJ2-3; 8 bases line up with TRBD2. Germline trimming cut 2 bases from V and 0 bases from J; bases unmatched to any gene: 5. This CDR3 is 16 amino acids long. The germline CDR1 and CDR2 sequences are SGDLS and YYNGEE.

The chain uses TRBV5-1 and TRBJ2-1; 11 nucleotides match TRBD2. The V and J ends lost 1 base and 5 bases, in that order; junction bases with no gene match: 8. There are 17 residues in the CDR3. Per germline, CDR1 SGHRS and CDR2 YFSETQ. CDR3 sequence reads: CASSLIAGGPDDNEQFF. The CDR3 region has the DNA TGCGCCAGCAGCTTGATAGCGGGAGGGCCTGACGACAATGAGCAGTTCTTC.

The V gene is TRBV7-9, the J gene TRBJ2-1; 8 bases align to TRBD2. J was trimmed by 9 bases and V by 4 bases; bases with no gene match: 17. Germline CDR1 reads SEHNR; CDR2 reads FQNEAQ (reference sequence). CDR3 length equals 17 residues. The CDR3: CASSSPSWREVVIEQFF. CDR3 DNA sequence: TGTGCCAGCAGCTCGCCCTCCTGGCGGGAGGTGGTTATTGAGCAGTTCTTC.

The chain recombines TRBV7-9 with TRBJ2-1, with TRBD2 matching 7 bases. The germline gives CDR1 SEHNR, CDR2 FQNEAQ (reference sequence). The CDR3 is 17 amino acids. V lost 6 bases, J lost 4 bases, and 15 bases stayed unmatched. The CDR3 is CASSLPIGRREYNEQFF. CDR3 sequence (DNA): TGTGCCAGCAGTCTACCTATTGGGCGGCGGGAGTACAATGAGCAGTTCTTC.

The genes are TRBV4-1 and TRBJ1-5, with D hard to call. This CDR3 is 16 amino acids long. CDR1 is MGHRA and CDR2 is YSYEKL in the germline V gene. Trimming left V 2 bases short and J 9 bases short, with 20 bases between. As DNA, the CDR3 is TGCGCCAGCAGCCAATCCTCGGGCGGGTTTGATAGGCCCCAGCATTTT. Its translation: CASSQSSGGFDRPQHF.

Comment on this clone: One end of the junction is discordant with germline, which a read error may explain. V and J are TRBV28 and TRBJ1-1; no reliable D call. The CDR3 contains 12 residues. Germline V gives CDR1 MDHEN, CDR2 SYDVKM. This chain's CDR3 is CASSGPTRMLSF. The CDR3 nucleotides are TGTGCCAGCAGTGGGCCGACGAGAATGCTAAGCTTC.

This chain connects TRBV28 to TRBJ2-7; TRBD2 matches at 10 bases. The CDR3 covers 19 residues. Germline CDR1 is MDHEN and CDR2 is SYDVKM. Germline trimming cut 2 bases from V and 5 bases from J; bases unmatched to any gene: 18. This CDR3 is CASSLAGQGLAGAVNEQYF. CDR3 sequence (DNA): TGTGCCAGCAGTTTAGCCGGACAAGGGCTAGCGGGAGCAGTGAACGAGCAGTACTTC.

The V and J genes are TRBV28 and TRBJ1-5; D is unresolved. Germline CDR1 is MDHEN and CDR2 is SYDVKM. The CDR3 length is 16 residues. V was clipped by 6 bases and J by 2 bases, with 17 bases between them. The CDR3 coding sequence is TGTGCCAGCAGGCCGGAGGCAGGTACGGGCAATCAGCCCCAGCATTTT. Translated, it gives CASRPEAGTGNQPQHF.

This clone was seen once. In nucleotides, the CDR3 is TGTGCCAGCAGTTTATCCGGGACAGCATATGGCTACACCTTC. This gives the protein CASSLSGTAYGYTF. The V call is TRBV6-5, the J call TRBJ1-2; 7 nucleotides align to TRBD1. There are 14 residues in the CDR3. Germline CDR1 MNHEY, CDR2 SVGAGI. Trimming removed 4 bases from V and 5 bases from J; junction bases left unmatched: 7.

This clone was seen a few times. This chain uses TRBV25-1 with TRBJ2-7; unclear D gene. Germline values: CDR1 MGHDK, CDR2 SYGVNS. V was pared by 0 bases and J by 7 bases, with 13 bases between. The CDR3 runs to 14 residues. CDR3 protein: CASSEYGSLREQYF. CDR3 DNA: TGTGCCAGCAGTGAATACGGGTCCCTGAGAGAGCAGTACTTC.

This clone was found once. The genes are TRBV9 and TRBJ2-7, with 10 nucleotides matching TRBD1. Losses at the gene ends were 5 bases for V and 2 bases for J; bases not matched to a gene: 4. CDR1 is SGDLS, CDR2 YYNGEE, per germline. The CDR3 contains 14 residues. The CDR3 reads CASSPGTGAYEQYF. The CDR3, as DNA: TGTGCCAGCAGTCCCGGGACAGGGGCCTACGAGCAGTACTTC.

The CDR3 region has the DNA TGCGCCAGCAGCTTCGGGCAGGGGGTGGGCTATGGCTACACCTTC. As protein: CASSFGQGVGYGYTF. The chain carries TRBV5-1 and TRBJ1-2; 7 nucleotides align to TRBD1. J gave up 4 bases and V 2 bases, and 8 bases lay outside the gene matches. Germline V CDR1 and CDR2: SGHRS, YFSETQ. This CDR3 has 15 amino acids.

This clone was seen once. The J gene is TRBJ2-7, the V gene TRBV27; 16 bases align to TRBD2. The V and J ends lost 8 bases and 0 bases, in that order; junction bases with no gene match: 7. In germline, CDR1 is MNHEY, CDR2 SMNVEV (reference sequence). The CDR3 length is 17 residues. In nucleotides, the CDR3 is TGTGCCAGCTCGGGACTAGCGGGAGGGCGGTCCTCCTACGAGCAGTACTTC. It yields the protein CASSGLAGGRSSYEQYF.

The J gene is TRBJ2-1, the V gene TRBV5-1; 11 nucleotides agree with TRBD2. With 3 bases clipped from V and 5 bases from J, the junction kept 7 bases outside the gene matches. This CDR3 has 16 residues. Germline V gene data show CDR1 as SGHRS and CDR2 as YFSETQ. The CDR3 coding sequence is TGCGCCAGCAGCTCGTCGACTAGCGGGAATGACAATGAGCAGTTCTTC. Translated: CASSSSTSGNDNEQFF.

The chain joins TRBV30 to TRBJ2-7; D possibly corresponds to TRBD2 (6 bases). Germline V lookup: CDR1 GTSNPN, CDR2 SVGIG (reference sequence). The CDR3 covers 14 residues. Trimming took 5 bases from V and 2 from J, leaving 16 bases between them. In DNA, the CDR3 is TGTGCCTGGGGGCTGGTGGGAGGACCCTACGAGCAGTACTTC. Residues: CAWGLVGGPYEQYF.

This chain joins TRBV10-1 and TRBJ2-1; 9 bases align to TRBD2. Trimming at V came to 0 bases and at J to 6 bases, leaving 9 bases not matched to a gene. The V gene's germline CDR1 is WNHNN and CDR2 SYGVQD (reference sequence). CDR3 length equals 17 residues. CDR3 nucleotide sequence: TGCGCCAGCAGTGAGTCGAAGCGGGAGGTGCGTGGCAATGAGCAGTTCTTC. Its translation is CASSESKREVRGNEQFF.

The chain joins TRBV15 to TRBJ2-3; TRBD2 matches at 8 bases. From germline, CDR1 is LNHNV and CDR2 YYDKDF (reference sequence). This CDR3 spans 18 amino acids. V gave up 0 bases and J gave up 6 bases; unmatched junction bases: 14. The CDR3 region is CATSREPPGLGVYDTQYF. The CDR3 DNA sequence: TGTGCCACCAGCAGAGAACCCCCGGGACTAGGGGTTTACGATACGCAGTATTTT.

In its sample, this clone was seen a few times. This chain connects TRBV12-2 to TRBJ1-5. TRBV12-2 constitutes a pseudogene. The CDR3 spans 11 residues. The CDR3 reads CASRFGQPQHF. For the CDR3, the DNA is TGTGCAAGTCGCTTCGGTCAGCCCCAGCATTTT.

The CDR3 here is CATSRARGAGAHEQYF. The CDR3 DNA sequence: TGTGCCACCAGCAGAGCCCGTGGAGCGGGAGCACACGAGCAGTACTTC. The chain employs TRBV15 and TRBJ2-7; 8 nucleotides align to TRBD2. CDR1 and CDR2 (germline): LNHNV, YYDKDF (reference sequence). The CDR3 runs 16 residues. Germline trimming cut 1 base from V and 5 bases from J; bases unmatched to any gene: 10.

The chain employs TRBV6-1 and TRBJ1-2, with D tentatively TRBD1 (6 bases). The germline V gene encodes CDR1 MNHNS and CDR2 SASEGT. The CDR3 sequence is 14 residues long. The V and J ends lost 7 bases and 8 bases respectively, with 20 bases between them. CDR3 bases: TGTGCCAGCACGAAAGACAGGCGTGATGGCGGCTACACCTTC. This codes for CASTKDRRDGGYTF.

The rearrangement uses TRBV6-1 and TRBJ2-5; perhaps TRBD2 as D (5 bases). The CDR3 contains 14 residues. Germline values: CDR1 MNHNS, CDR2 SASEGT. V dropped 4 bases and J dropped 5 bases, with 14 bases sitting between them. CDR3 sequence (DNA): TGTGCCAGCAGTGCAGGACTCCTTTCGGAGACCCAGTACTTC. This sequence encodes CASSAGLLSETQYF.